The 11 T cell receptor beta chains below all came from one sample that was sequenced in a study of shared clonotypes between healthy human individuals. Libraries were prepared by immunoSEQ multiplex PCR; TCRdb keeps only in-frame clonotypes and omits some of them. The table includes some 320,000 clones, around 87% detected once. Sequencing input: memory CD8+ T cells sorted from blood. Specified subset: CD45RO+ cells pooled with CCR7-negative TemRA cells. The source is a man between 18 and 35 years old in good health.

This chain joins TRBV10-1 and TRBJ2-1; 8 bases line up with TRBD2. With V trimmed by 1 base and J by 6 bases, 8 bases remained unmatched. The CDR3 has 16 residues. Per the germline V gene, CDR1 is WNHNN and CDR2 is SYGVQD (reference sequence). In nucleotides, the CDR3 is TGCGCCAGCAGTGAGTACCGGGGGGGCCTCTTCAATGAGCAGTTCTTC. Amino acid sequence: CASSEYRGGLFNEQFF.

V and J are TRBV10-3 and TRBJ2-7; 9 bases agree with TRBD1. The V segment lost 9 bases and the J segment 3 bases; nucleotides outside the gene matches: 12. This CDR3 contains 15 residues. Germline V gene lookup returns CDR1 ENHRY and CDR2 SYGVKD. The CDR3 here is CAIPPGQGNFYEQYF. The CDR3 nucleotides are TGTGCCATACCACCGGGACAGGGTAATTTCTACGAGCAGTACTTC.

The rearrangement links TRBV14 to TRBJ2-3, with D unresolved. Germline V gene data show CDR1 as SGHDN and CDR2 as FVKESK. This CDR3 has 14 amino acids. Trimming removed 3 bases at V and 6 bases at J, with 13 bases between. The CDR3 loop reads CASSQYWALDTQYF. The DNA of the CDR3 is TGTGCCAGCAGCCAGTACTGGGCCCTCGATACGCAGTATTTT.

The rearrangement links TRBV19 to TRBJ1-4; D is uncertain. CDR3 size: 15 residues. Germline CDR1 reads LNHDA; CDR2 reads SQIVND (reference sequence). V was trimmed by 3 bases and J by 0 bases, leaving 8 bases between them. CDR3 sequence: CASSIGIATNEKLFF. The CDR3 nucleotides read TGTGCCAGTAGTATCGGAATTGCAACTAATGAAAAACTGTTTTTT.

This chain connects TRBV5-6 to TRBJ2-7; the D is unclear. The CDR3 is made up of 13 amino acids. CDR1 and CDR2 (germline): SGHDT, YYEEEE. Trimming cost V 0 bases and J 3 bases, with 7 bases left between them. CDR3 loop: CASSLAWSYEQYF. The CDR3 DNA follows: TGTGCCAGCAGCTTGGCCTGGAGCTACGAGCAGTACTTC.

J is TRBJ1-2 and V is TRBV7-2, with 8 bases matching TRBD1. V shed 8 bases, J shed 14 bases, and the junction held 10 bases outside the gene matches. Germline V gene data show CDR1 as SGHTA and CDR2 as FQGNSA. CDR3 length: 11 residues. The DNA for the CDR3 is TGTGCCAGCGGACAGGGCTGGCAAAGGACCTTC. It specifies CASGQGWQRTF.

The chain employs TRBV4-3 and TRBJ2-3, with a tentative D call TRBD1 (5 bases). CDR1 is LGHNA, CDR2 YSLEER, per germline. CDR3 length: 17 amino acids. Between the trimmed V and J ends, which lost 0 bases and 0 bases, there was a span of 13 bases. DNA for the CDR3: TGCGCCAGCAGCCAAGATGGGGCTAGTGCTAGCACAGATACGCAGTATTTT. It translates to CASSQDGASASTDTQYF.

J is TRBJ2-7 and V is TRBV6-1; 8 bases are a match to TRBD2. CDR3 length: 15 amino acids. V lost 1 base to trimming and J lost 3 bases; unmatched junction nucleotides: 5. CDR1 and CDR2 from the germline V gene are MNHNS and SASEGT. The CDR3 coding sequence is TGTGCCAGCAGTGAAGATACTAGCGGAAACTACGAGCAGTACTTC. Translated: CASSEDTSGNYEQYF.

The chain carries TRBV7-9 and TRBJ1-4; D gene ambiguous. There are 13 residues in the CDR3. V lost 8 bases to trimming and J lost 6 bases, with 13 bases between them. Germline lookup yields CDR1 SEHNR and CDR2 FQNEAQ (reference sequence). The CDR3 spells CASWMEYDEKLFF. CDR3 nucleotide sequence: TGTGCCAGCTGGATGGAGTATGATGAAAAACTGTTTTTT.

The chain has TRBV6-6 and TRBJ1-1; no clear D gene. Trimming left V 2 bases short and J 1 base short, with 14 bases between. Germline values: CDR1 MNHNY, CDR2 SVGAGI (reference sequence). The CDR3 extends over 16 amino acids. This CDR3 is CASSYKGRIRNTEAFF. Written as DNA, the CDR3 is TGTGCCAGCAGTTACAAAGGGAGGATTAGGAACACTGAAGCTTTCTTT.

As concerns this clone: Other nucleotide sequences in the sample specify the same CDR3. The chain employs TRBV30 and TRBJ1-1; D not resolved. Germline V CDR1 and CDR2: GTSNPN, SVGIG (reference sequence). This CDR3 contains 11 residues. V was cut by 0 bases and J by 4 bases, with 3 bases left in between. The CDR3 DNA reads as TGTGCCTGGAGTGTTAGCACTGAAGCTTTCTTT. It codes for CAWSVSTEAFF.